What follows describes a single T cell receptor (beta chain). TCRdb ran MiXCR on the PCR reads and lists one entry per CDR3 protein. The table lists fewer than 25,000 distinct CDR3 sequences, about 35% of them singletons, with 7.4% in the top ten. The CDR3 contains 14 residues. Germline CDR1 is SGHTA and CDR2 is FQGNSA. V lost 3 bases, J lost 13 bases, and 19 bases lay in between. These data are taken from a study of immune characterization of retroperitoneal liposarcoma. The clonotype was recovered from a male donor with retroperitoneal liposarcoma. Sequenced sample: blood. The rearrangement links TRBV7-2 to TRBJ2-4; D perhaps matches TRBD1 (6 bases). The CDR3 DNA sequence: TGTGCCAGCAGCTTTACACAGGGAAACAATGAGCAGTACTTC. Translated: CASSFTQGNNEQYF.